The text below deals with one TCR beta chain. Authors' data handling: From reference gene primer amplification, estimates of nucleated cell counts were derived. Generated by immunoSEQ multiplex PCR, the TCRdb table keeps only in-frame clones and is missing some. For V, J and clone size, that table is used; D and trimming come from the DNA. The top ten hold roughly 8.1% of the sample, which has approximately 130,000 clones, about 76% seen once. The data derive from a study of blood T cell repertoires in COVID-19. About the study: From the United States, Italy and Spain came samples of acute and convalescent COVID-19. PBMCs, B-cell-depleted T cells, or T cells were the source of the cDNA or gDNA that made up the material.

In germline, CDR1 is ENHRY, CDR2 SYGVKD. J lost 3 bases, V lost 7 bases, and 2 bases had no gene match. The CDR3 has 14 amino acids. The source material was peripheral blood. The receptor was derived from an older woman with active or convalescent COVID-19. The rearrangement joins TRBV10-3 to TRBJ2-7; 14 nucleotides line up with TRBD2. DNA for the CDR3: TGTGCCATCAAGGGACTAGCGGGGGACTACGAGCAGTACTTC. Translation gives CAIKGLAGDYEQYF.